This T cell receptor (beta chain) was sequenced for a study of T-cell reconstitution after alpha-beta-depleted transplantation in children. A note on this clonotype: The antigen is unknown.

Preparation of the TCRbeta library involved a method that used unique molecular identifiers. TCRdb re-called the PCR reads through MiXCR, storing one row per CDR3 protein. The sample lists around 100,000 distinct CDR3 sequences, under 13% seen once, with approximately 36% in the top ten. The study's findings and limits: Hyperexpanded clones declined; after one year, newly produced T cells mostly supplied diversity.

The J segment lost 2 bases and the V segment lost 5 bases, leaving 5 bases of the junction unmatched. The germline V gene encodes CDR1 SGHRS and CDR2 YFSETQ. The CDR3 is made up of 14 amino acids. This clonotype was obtained from a boy between 2 and 10 years old with acute lymphoblastic leukemia, due to receive a stem cell transplant. The sequenced sample was PBMCs, obtained before TCRalphabeta/CD19-depleted stem cell transplant. The chain uses TRBV5-1 and TRBJ2-5; 8 nucleotides match TRBD2. The CDR3 region is CASRKTSEQETQYF. CDR3 coding DNA: TGCGCCAGCAGGAAGACTAGCGAACAAGAGACCCAGTACTTC.